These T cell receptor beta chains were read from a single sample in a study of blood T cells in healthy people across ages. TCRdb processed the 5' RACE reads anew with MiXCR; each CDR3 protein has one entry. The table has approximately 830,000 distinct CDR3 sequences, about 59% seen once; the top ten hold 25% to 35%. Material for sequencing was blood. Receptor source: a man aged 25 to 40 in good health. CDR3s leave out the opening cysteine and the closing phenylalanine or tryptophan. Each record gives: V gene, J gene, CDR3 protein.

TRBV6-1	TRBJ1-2	ASSEGGSNYGYT
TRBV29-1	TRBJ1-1	SVGHELNTEAF
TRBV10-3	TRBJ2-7	AISRNTDEQY
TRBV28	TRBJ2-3	ASSWGTGRTDTQY
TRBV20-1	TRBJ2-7	SAKRDRVSYEQY
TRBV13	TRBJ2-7	ASSLEGGTGSYEQY
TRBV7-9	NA	ASSLTTVYEQY
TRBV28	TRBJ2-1	ASSLGTGTVQSEQF
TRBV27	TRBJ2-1	ASSYAGGTYNEQF
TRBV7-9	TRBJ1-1	TSSDRQGGATEAF
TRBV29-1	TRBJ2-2	SVNRDTGELF
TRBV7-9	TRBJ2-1	ASSLSMEDNEQF
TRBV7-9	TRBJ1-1	ASSPFYGLSLEAF
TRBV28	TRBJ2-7	ASSLVGLTYEQY
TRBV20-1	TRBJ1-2	SARSGTGGQVGYT
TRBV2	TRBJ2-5	ASSYTGVWETQY
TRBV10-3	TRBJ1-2	AIGQYPMDDGYT
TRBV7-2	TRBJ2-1	ASSSGLVLGEQF
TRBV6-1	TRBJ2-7	ASSQNPTGGGYYEQY
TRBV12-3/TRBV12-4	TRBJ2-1	ASRPSTSGGLNEQF
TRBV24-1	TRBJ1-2	ATSDTGKQNYGYT
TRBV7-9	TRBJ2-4	ASSPHVDTSSPFKNIQY
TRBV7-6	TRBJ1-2	ASSLESPTGTGYRDGYT